This TCR beta chain was sequenced for a study of shared clonotypes between healthy human individuals. Clones were read by immunoSEQ multiplex PCR, and TCRdb kept only the in-frame ones, dropping some. The table includes about 2.3 million clones, over 85% detected once. Details on this clone: Its antigen is not identified.

CDR3 length equals 16 residues. The germline V gene has CDR1 LGHNA and CDR2 YSLEER. V gave up 0 bases and J gave up 9 bases, with 18 bases separating them. Study-level findings and limits: All-four-donor shared clonotypes had higher generation probabilities than non-shared clonotypes did.

The material sequenced was naive CD4+ T cells from PBMCs. The subset denotes: CD45RA+ positively selected. The chain recombines TRBV4-3 with TRBJ2-1; D is perhaps TRBD2 (6 bases). This receptor was taken from a young man in good health. Some clones in this sample may be carry-over from other donors' samples. The CDR3 protein is CASSQEGSGRGGEQFF. The DNA for the CDR3 is TGCGCCAGCAGCCAAGAGGGGAGCGGGCGGGGCGGTGAGCAGTTCTTC.